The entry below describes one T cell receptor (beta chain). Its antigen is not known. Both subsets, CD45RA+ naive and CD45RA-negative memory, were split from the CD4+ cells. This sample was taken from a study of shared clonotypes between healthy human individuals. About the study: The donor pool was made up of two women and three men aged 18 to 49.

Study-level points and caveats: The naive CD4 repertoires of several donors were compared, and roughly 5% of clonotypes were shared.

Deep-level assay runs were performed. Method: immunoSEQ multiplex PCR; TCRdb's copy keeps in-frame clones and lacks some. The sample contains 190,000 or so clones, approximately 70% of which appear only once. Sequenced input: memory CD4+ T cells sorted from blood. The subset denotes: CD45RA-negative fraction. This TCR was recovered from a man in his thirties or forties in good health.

DNA of the CDR3: TGCAGCGTGAGTGGGGGGTGGGCGATGAACACTGAAGCTTTCTTT. Translated: CSVSGGWAMNTEAFF. The J gene is TRBJ1-1, the V gene TRBV29-1, with a tentative D call TRBD1 (5 bases). Between the trimmed V and J ends, which lost 6 bases and 0 bases, there was a span of 17 bases. The CDR3 runs 15 residues. CDR1 SQVTM and CDR2 ANQGSEA come from the germline V gene.